The 2 T cell receptor beta chains presented below share a single source sample, sequenced in a study of T-cell reconstitution after alpha-beta-depleted transplantation in children. Unique molecular identifiers tagged the TCRbeta library. Using its own MiXCR run on the PCR reads, TCRdb lists one record per CDR3 protein. The sample lists about 400,000 distinct CDR3 sequences; about a fifth were seen once. The specimen comprised PBMCs from the stem cell graft donor, sampled from the stem cell graft. The origin of the receptors is a human donor who donated a stem cell graft to a child with acute myeloid leukemia.

This chain connects TRBV28 to TRBJ1-5, with 8 bases lining up with TRBD1. The germline V gene encodes CDR1 MDHEN and CDR2 SYDVKM. After removal of 5 bases from V and 8 bases from J, the junction contained 5 bases not matched to a gene. The CDR3 runs 13 residues. The CDR3 DNA is TGTGCCAGCAGTGCAGGGGGCGCGGAGCCCCAGCATTTT. Protein product: CASSAGGAEPQHF.

CDR3 sequence reads: CASSLFVGSSYNEQFF. CDR3 in DNA: TGTGCCAGCAGTTTATTTGTCGGGAGTTCCTACAATGAGCAGTTCTTC. This chain uses TRBV27 with TRBJ2-1, with a possible D match to TRBD2 (6 bases). The V and J ends lost 1 base and 1 base respectively, with 11 bases between them. This CDR3 has 16 amino acids. CDR1 and CDR2 from the germline V gene are MNHEY and SMNVEV (reference sequence).